A selection of T cell receptor beta chains follows, all from one sample in a study of T-cell memory formation after mild COVID-19. Each CDR3 protein is one row after TCRdb ran MiXCR on the 5' RACE reads. The sample shows hundreds of thousands of distinct CDR3 sequences, less than 25% of them seen only once. Material: PBMCs or a T cell subset sorted from them (not recorded which). These TCRs come from an adult woman who had mild COVID-19 (a few samples of this study predate the infection). Cell type and time point are not known. Both conserved end residues are part of each CDR3. The order of the fields is clone size, J gene, D gene, V gene, CDR3 protein, CDR3 DNA. A D gene is named only where the DNA matches it firmly. Clone size appears in some rows only: once, few, many, or a class for an expanded clone.

clone size: NA; J gene: TRBJ2-2; D gene: TRBD2; V gene: TRBV4-3; CDR3 protein: CASSQDGAAGTSGRPTGELFF; CDR3 DNA: TGCGCCAGCAGCCAAGATGGGGCAGCCGGGACTAGCGGGAGGCCCACCGGGGAGCTGTTTTTT
clone size: few; J gene: TRBJ1-2; D gene: NA; V gene: TRBV10-3; CDR3 protein: CAISGEAYGYTF; CDR3 DNA: TGTGCCATCTCTGGGGAGGCCTATGGCTACACCTTC
clone size: NA; J gene: TRBJ1-1; D gene: NA; V gene: TRBV4-1; CDR3 protein: CASSQDDAQVGTEAFF; CDR3 DNA: TGCGCCAGCAGCCAAGATGACGCACAGGTAGGCACTGAAGCTTTCTTT
clone size: few; J gene: TRBJ2-1; D gene: NA; V gene: TRBV27; CDR3 protein: CASRIGGSYNEQFF; CDR3 DNA: TGTGCCAGCAGGATAGGGGGCTCCTACAATGAGCAGTTCTTC
clone size: NA; J gene: TRBJ2-2; D gene: TRBD1; V gene: TRBV6-5; CDR3 protein: CASSYDGTGGFTGELFF; CDR3 DNA: TGTGCCAGCAGTTACGACGGGACAGGGGGCTTTACCGGGGAGCTGTTTTTT
clone size: few; J gene: TRBJ2-5; D gene: TRBD1; V gene: TRBV23-1; CDR3 protein: CASSQSTGVQETQYF; CDR3 DNA: TGCGCCAGCAGTCAATCGACAGGGGTCCAAGAGACCCAGTACTTC
clone size: few; J gene: TRBJ2-5; D gene: NA; V gene: TRBV29-1; CDR3 protein: CSVEDPGRSSAQYF; CDR3 DNA: TGCAGCGTTGAAGATCCTGGCCGGTCATCGGCCCAGTACTTC
clone size: few; J gene: TRBJ2-2; D gene: TRBD1; V gene: TRBV24-1; CDR3 protein: CATSDLRTGGPGELFF; CDR3 DNA: TGTGCCACCAGTGATCTAAGGACAGGGGGCCCCGGGGAGCTGTTTTTT
clone size: NA; J gene: TRBJ1-6; D gene: NA; V gene: TRBV3-1; CDR3 protein: CASSREARGSPLHF; CDR3 DNA: TGTGCCAGCAGCCGTGAGGCGCGGGGTTCACCCCTCCACTTT
clone size: many; J gene: TRBJ1-1; D gene: TRBD1; V gene: TRBV20-1; CDR3 protein: CSARDAGGLNTEAFF; CDR3 DNA: TGCAGTGCTAGAGATGCAGGGGGGTTGAACACTGAAGCTTTCTTT
clone size: few; J gene: TRBJ2-1; D gene: NA; V gene: TRBV6-5; CDR3 protein: CASSPGLGGGSYNEQFF; CDR3 DNA: TGTGCCAGCAGTCCTGGGCTCGGCGGCGGGTCCTACAATGAGCAGTTCTTC
clone size: few; J gene: TRBJ2-2; D gene: TRBD2; V gene: TRBV7-2; CDR3 protein: CASSSTKRGLAASTGELFF; CDR3 DNA: TGTGCCAGCAGCTCCACCAAAAGGGGCCTAGCGGCTTCCACCGGGGAGCTGTTTTTT
clone size: few; J gene: TRBJ2-2; D gene: NA; V gene: TRBV7-2; CDR3 protein: CASSLATAGRGTGELFF; CDR3 DNA: TGTGCCAGCAGCTTAGCAACGGCGGGCCGCGGCACCGGGGAGCTGTTTTTT
clone size: NA; J gene: TRBJ2-7; D gene: TRBD2; V gene: TRBV12-3/TRBV12-4; CDR3 protein: CASRVAGGPGEQYF; CDR3 DNA: TGTGCCAGCAGGGTAGCGGGGGGGCCGGGGGAGCAGTACTTC
clone size: few; J gene: TRBJ2-4; D gene: NA; V gene: TRBV5-1; CDR3 protein: CASSIPMEGAKNIQYF; CDR3 DNA: TGCGCCAGCAGCATCCCAATGGAGGGGGCCAAAAACATTCAGTACTTC
clone size: few; J gene: TRBJ2-6; D gene: NA; V gene: TRBV5-6; CDR3 protein: CASLILRDTSGANVLTF; CDR3 DNA: TGTGCCAGCTTGATTCTCCGGGACACTTCTGGGGCCAACGTCCTGACTTTC
clone size: many; J gene: TRBJ2-3; D gene: NA; V gene: TRBV5-1; CDR3 protein: CASSLGAGDTQYF; CDR3 DNA: TGCGCCAGCAGCTTGGGGGCGGGTGATACGCAGTATTTT
clone size: NA; J gene: TRBJ1-5; D gene: NA; V gene: TRBV20-1; CDR3 protein: CSFQSRYSNQPQHF; CDR3 DNA: TGCAGTTTTCAGTCCCGTTATAGCAATCAGCCCCAGCATTTT
clone size: NA; J gene: TRBJ2-1; D gene: NA; V gene: TRBV12-3/TRBV12-4; CDR3 protein: CASSLLSVRNEQFF; CDR3 DNA: TGTGCCAGCAGTTTACTGAGTGTGCGAAATGAGCAGTTCTTC
clone size: NA; J gene: TRBJ2-1; D gene: NA; V gene: TRBV7-2; CDR3 protein: CASSTGLSSYNEQFF; CDR3 DNA: TGTGCCAGCAGTACGGGACTTTCCTCCTACAATGAGCAGTTCTTC
clone size: few; J gene: TRBJ2-7; D gene: TRBD1; V gene: TRBV30; CDR3 protein: CAWQGRTGGSYEQYF; CDR3 DNA: TGTGCCTGGCAGGGGAGGACAGGGGGCTCCTACGAGCAGTACTTC
clone size: NA; J gene: TRBJ1-2; D gene: NA; V gene: TRBV5-1; CDR3 protein: CASSLGGPDGYTF; CDR3 DNA: TGCGCCAGCAGCTTGGGGGGGCCGGATGGCTACACCTTC
clone size: NA; J gene: TRBJ2-2; D gene: NA; V gene: TRBV5-1; CDR3 protein: CASSLEFRGPANTGELFF; CDR3 DNA: TGCGCCAGCAGCTTGGAATTTAGGGGACCCGCGAACACCGGGGAGCTGTTTTTT
clone size: few; J gene: TRBJ2-7; D gene: TRBD2; V gene: TRBV7-6; CDR3 protein: CASSSTSGRAYEQYF; CDR3 DNA: TGTGCCAGCAGCTCTACTAGCGGGAGGGCCTACGAGCAGTACTTC
clone size: few; J gene: TRBJ1-1; D gene: TRBD1; V gene: TRBV2; CDR3 protein: CASGGTGNTEAFF; CDR3 DNA: TGTGCCAGCGGGGGGACAGGGAACACTGAAGCTTTCTTT
clone size: NA; J gene: TRBJ1-1; D gene: TRBD1; V gene: TRBV2; CDR3 protein: CASRRGQANTEAFF; CDR3 DNA: TGTGCCAGCAGACGGGGACAGGCGAACACTGAAGCTTTCTTT
clone size: few; J gene: TRBJ2-3; D gene: TRBD2; V gene: TRBV7-8; CDR3 protein: CASSSSRTSGSTDTQYF; CDR3 DNA: TGTGCCAGCAGCTCCTCGAGGACTAGCGGTTCCACAGATACGCAGTATTTT
clone size: few; J gene: TRBJ2-5; D gene: NA; V gene: TRBV29-1; CDR3 protein: CSVVLRNQETQYF; CDR3 DNA: TGCAGCGTTGTTTTGCGGAACCAAGAGACCCAGTACTTC
clone size: NA; J gene: TRBJ2-7; D gene: TRBD1; V gene: TRBV6-2/TRBV6-3; CDR3 protein: CASSYSRTGDYEQYF; CDR3 DNA: TGTGCCAGCAGTTACTCTCGGACAGGAGACTACGAGCAGTACTTC
clone size: few; J gene: TRBJ2-6; D gene: TRBD2; V gene: TRBV7-3; CDR3 protein: CASSLIAGHSGANVLTF; CDR3 DNA: TGTGCCAGCAGCTTAATAGCGGGGCACTCTGGGGCCAACGTCCTGACTTTC
clone size: NA; J gene: TRBJ2-5; D gene: NA; V gene: TRBV7-2; CDR3 protein: CASSLQSLKETQYF; CDR3 DNA: TGTGCCAGCAGCTTACAGAGTCTGAAAGAGACCCAGTACTTC
clone size: few; J gene: TRBJ1-1; D gene: NA; V gene: TRBV5-8; CDR3 protein: CASSFGDFF; CDR3 DNA: TGTGCCAGCAGCTTTGGTGATTTCTTT
clone size: few; J gene: TRBJ2-6; D gene: NA; V gene: TRBV20-1; CDR3 protein: CSARDKGRSGANVLTF; CDR3 DNA: TGCAGTGCTAGAGATAAGGGAAGGTCTGGGGCCAACGTCCTGACTTTC
clone size: NA; J gene: TRBJ2-1; D gene: NA; V gene: TRBV27; CDR3 protein: CASRELGNEQFF; CDR3 DNA: TGTGCCAGCAGAGAACTTGGAAATGAGCAGTTCTTC
clone size: few; J gene: TRBJ2-5; D gene: NA; V gene: TRBV24-1; CDR3 protein: CATSSEVGQETQYF; CDR3 DNA: TGTGCCACCTCTTCGGAGGTCGGACAAGAGACCCAGTACTTC
clone size: once; J gene: TRBJ2-7; D gene: NA; V gene: TRBV14; CDR3 protein: CASSQDEWLHEQYF; CDR3 DNA: TGTGCCAGCAGCCAAGATGAGTGGTTGCACGAGCAGTACTTC
clone size: NA; J gene: TRBJ2-3; D gene: NA; V gene: TRBV29-1; CDR3 protein: CSVASPLTDTQYF; CDR3 DNA: TGCAGCGTCGCAAGTCCTCTCACAGATACGCAGTATTTT
clone size: NA; J gene: TRBJ2-5; D gene: NA; V gene: TRBV30; CDR3 protein: CAWSPSPGQSQETQYF; CDR3 DNA: TGTGCCTGGAGTCCTTCCCCTGGACAGTCACAAGAGACCCAGTACTTC
clone size: few; J gene: TRBJ2-7; D gene: NA; V gene: TRBV19; CDR3 protein: CASSPGPISYEQYF; CDR3 DNA: TGTGCCAGTAGTCCGGGACCGATCTCCTACGAGCAGTACTTC
clone size: few; J gene: TRBJ2-1; D gene: TRBD2; V gene: TRBV5-6; CDR3 protein: CASSLGAGGLSYNEQFF; CDR3 DNA: TGTGCCAGCAGCTTGGGAGCGGGAGGACTCTCCTACAATGAGCAGTTCTTC
clone size: NA; J gene: TRBJ2-5; D gene: NA; V gene: TRBV6-5; CDR3 protein: CASSYTRSGLREYF; CDR3 DNA: TGTGCCAGCAGTTATACAAGGTCCGGCCTTAGGGAGTACTTC
clone size: once; J gene: TRBJ2-2; D gene: TRBD2; V gene: TRBV11-3; CDR3 protein: CASSLSWLFSGVNTGELFF; CDR3 DNA: TGTGCCAGCAGCTTAAGTTGGCTTTTCAGCGGGGTGAACACCGGGGAGCTGTTTTTT
clone size: NA; J gene: TRBJ2-7; D gene: TRBD2; V gene: TRBV12-3/TRBV12-4; CDR3 protein: CASRAGRTSYEQYF; CDR3 DNA: TGTGCCAGCAGAGCGGGACGGACCTCCTACGAGCAGTACTTC
clone size: NA; J gene: TRBJ2-7; D gene: TRBD1; V gene: TRBV30; CDR3 protein: CAWSVTGGAEYF; CDR3 DNA: TGTGCCTGGAGTGTAACAGGGGGTGCAGAGTACTTC
clone size: few; J gene: TRBJ1-2; D gene: NA; V gene: TRBV5-1; CDR3 protein: CASSGGYGYTF; CDR3 DNA: TGCGCCAGCAGCGGGGGGTATGGCTACACCTTC
clone size: NA; J gene: TRBJ2-7; D gene: TRBD1; V gene: TRBV5-1; CDR3 protein: CASSYRDRGSEQYF; CDR3 DNA: TGCGCCAGCAGCTACCGGGACAGGGGAAGCGAGCAGTACTTC
clone size: few; J gene: TRBJ1-1; D gene: TRBD1; V gene: TRBV5-1; CDR3 protein: CASSLGTGLNTEAFF; CDR3 DNA: TGCGCCAGCAGCTTGGGGACAGGATTGAACACTGAAGCTTTCTTT
clone size: NA; J gene: TRBJ2-2; D gene: NA; V gene: TRBV10-3; CDR3 protein: CAISEVASSTGELFF; CDR3 DNA: TGTGCCATCAGCGAGGTGGCCTCCAGCACCGGGGAGCTGTTTTTT
clone size: NA; J gene: TRBJ2-6; D gene: TRBD1; V gene: TRBV5-1; CDR3 protein: CASRSWGETGGPSGANVLTF; CDR3 DNA: TGCGCCAGCAGATCTTGGGGAGAGACAGGGGGCCCGTCAGGGGCCAACGTCCTGACTTTC
clone size: few; J gene: TRBJ2-1; D gene: TRBD2; V gene: TRBV7-3; CDR3 protein: CASSLLTSGSIHEQFF; CDR3 DNA: TGTGCCAGCAGCTTACTAACTAGCGGGTCTATCCATGAGCAGTTCTTC
clone size: NA; J gene: TRBJ2-1; D gene: NA; V gene: TRBV7-6; CDR3 protein: CASSLVTRNYNEQFF; CDR3 DNA: TGTGCCAGCAGCTTAGTTACCAGGAATTACAATGAGCAGTTCTTC
clone size: many; J gene: TRBJ2-5; D gene: NA; V gene: TRBV7-9; CDR3 protein: CASSLASETQYF; CDR3 DNA: TGTGCCAGCAGCTTAGCGTCAGAGACCCAGTACTTC
clone size: few; J gene: TRBJ2-7; D gene: TRBD2; V gene: TRBV5-6; CDR3 protein: CASSPWGAGDPYEQYF; CDR3 DNA: TGTGCCAGCAGCCCCTGGGGAGCGGGAGATCCCTACGAGCAGTACTTC
clone size: NA; J gene: TRBJ2-1; D gene: TRBD2; V gene: TRBV12-3/TRBV12-4; CDR3 protein: CASSPTRGSLYEQFF; CDR3 DNA: TGTGCCAGCAGTCCGACTCGCGGGAGCTTGTATGAGCAGTTCTTC
clone size: few; J gene: TRBJ2-1; D gene: TRBD1; V gene: TRBV5-1; CDR3 protein: CASSLGRGKDEQFF; CDR3 DNA: TGCGCCAGCAGCTTGGGCAGGGGGAAAGATGAGCAGTTCTTC
clone size: few; J gene: TRBJ2-7; D gene: NA; V gene: TRBV3-1; CDR3 protein: CASSQDWGSSYEQYF; CDR3 DNA: TGTGCCAGCAGCCAAGATTGGGGGAGCTCCTACGAGCAGTACTTC
clone size: NA; J gene: TRBJ2-2; D gene: NA; V gene: TRBV20-1; CDR3 protein: CSAIDSNTGELFF; CDR3 DNA: TGCAGTGCTATTGACTCGAACACCGGGGAGCTGTTTTTT
clone size: few; J gene: TRBJ2-5; D gene: NA; V gene: TRBV9; CDR3 protein: CASSVEGKEAQYF; CDR3 DNA: TGTGCCAGCAGCGTAGAGGGAAAAGAGGCCCAGTACTTC
clone size: few; J gene: TRBJ2-1; D gene: NA; V gene: TRBV29-1; CDR3 protein: CSVAKGHDSSYNEQFF; CDR3 DNA: TGCAGCGTTGCGAAAGGACACGACAGCTCCTACAATGAGCAGTTCTTC